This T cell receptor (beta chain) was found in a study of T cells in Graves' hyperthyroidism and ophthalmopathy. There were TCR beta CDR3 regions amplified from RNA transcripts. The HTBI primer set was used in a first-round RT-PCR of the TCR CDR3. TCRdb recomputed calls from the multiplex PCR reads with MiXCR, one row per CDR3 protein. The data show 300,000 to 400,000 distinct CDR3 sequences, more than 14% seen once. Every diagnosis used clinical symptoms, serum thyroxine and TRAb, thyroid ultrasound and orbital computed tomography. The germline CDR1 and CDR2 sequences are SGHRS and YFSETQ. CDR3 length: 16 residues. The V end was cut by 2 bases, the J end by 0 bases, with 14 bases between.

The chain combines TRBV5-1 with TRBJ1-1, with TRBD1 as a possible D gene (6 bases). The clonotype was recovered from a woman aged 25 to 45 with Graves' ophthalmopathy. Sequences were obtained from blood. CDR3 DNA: TGCGCCAGCAGCTTCGTAGCAACAGGGATGAACACTGAAGCTTTCTTT. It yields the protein CASSFVATGMNTEAFF.